Sequencing of this T cell receptor beta chain was carried out in a study of shared clonotypes between healthy human individuals. Turning to the study itself: Sampling drew on donors who were a couple of women and a few men aged 18 to 49. Study observations and caveats: Represented diversity (both genetic and exposure-history) was limited by the small number of donors. Estimated richness values were generally larger in naive subsets than in memory subsets.

Assay used: immunoSEQ multiplex PCR; TCRdb lists only in-frame clones, some missing. The data hold millions of clones, with approximately 90% observed a single time. The CDR3 extends over 14 amino acids. With 5 bases removed from V and 2 bases from J, the gap between germline ends came to 11 bases. Germline CDR1 is MRHNA and CDR2 is SNTAGT. Regarding this clone: The antigen is unknown.

The chain uses TRBV6-4 and TRBJ2-3, with D tentatively TRBD2 (6 bases). Sequencing was done on a sample of naive CD4+ T cells sorted from blood. The subset here: CD45RA+ positively selected. This receptor was taken from a man aged 18 to 29 in good health. The CDR3 here is CASSRDFFTDTQYF. CDR3 coding DNA: TGTGCCAGCAGTAGGGACTTTTTCACAGATACGCAGTATTTT.